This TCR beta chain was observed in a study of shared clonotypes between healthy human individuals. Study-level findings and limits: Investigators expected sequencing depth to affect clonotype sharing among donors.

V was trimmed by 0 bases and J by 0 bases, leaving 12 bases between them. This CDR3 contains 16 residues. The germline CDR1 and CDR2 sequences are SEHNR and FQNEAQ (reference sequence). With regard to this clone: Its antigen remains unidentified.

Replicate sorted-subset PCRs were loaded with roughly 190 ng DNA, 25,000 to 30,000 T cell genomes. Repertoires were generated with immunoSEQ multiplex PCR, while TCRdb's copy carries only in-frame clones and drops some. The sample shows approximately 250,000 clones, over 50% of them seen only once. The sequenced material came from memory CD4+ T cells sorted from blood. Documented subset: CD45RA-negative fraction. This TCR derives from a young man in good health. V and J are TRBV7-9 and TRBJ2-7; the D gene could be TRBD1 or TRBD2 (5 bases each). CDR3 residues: CASSLAWDRSSYEQYF. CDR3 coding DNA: TGTGCCAGCAGCTTAGCCTGGGACCGGAGCTCCTACGAGCAGTACTTC.